The 26 T cell receptor beta chains reported below all come from one sample, sequenced in a study of blood T cells in healthy people across ages. Alongside a J-beta primer mix, a sample-barcoded 5' primer served in a second PCR lasting 7 to 11 cycles. TCRdb re-called the 5' RACE reads through MiXCR, storing one row per CDR3 protein. The sample lists about 1.8 million distinct CDR3 sequences, less than 50% occurring once. The specimen was blood. The receptors here all came from a middle-aged woman in good health.

On this clonotype itself: The junction departs from the called germline gene at one end, perhaps through a read error. The chain links TRBV6-6 to TRBJ1-5; D is uncertain. Germline V gene sequence: CDR1 MNHNY, CDR2 SVGAGI (reference sequence). This CDR3 region has 16 residues. The CDR3: CASKDWVQYSNQPQHF. The CDR3 nucleotides read TGCGCCAGCAAAGACTGGGTCCAATATAGCAATCAGCCCCAGCATTTT.

The V and J genes are TRBV2 and TRBJ2-7; the D gene is possibly TRBD2 (6 bases). The CDR3 spans 17 residues. V was clipped by 0 bases and J by 1 base, with 16 bases between them. Germline V gene data show CDR1 as SNHLY and CDR2 as FYNNEI. The CDR3: CASSEAGGGKISYEQYF. The CDR3 DNA reads as TGTGCCAGCAGTGAAGCGGGTGGAGGGAAAATTTCCTACGAGCAGTACTTC.

The chain links TRBV20-1 to TRBJ2-7; tentatively, D is TRBD2 (6 bases). V lost 0 bases, J lost 0 bases, and 12 bases lay in between. The CDR3 has 15 amino acids. CDR1 is DFQATT and CDR2 is SNEGSKA in the germline V gene (reference sequence). The CDR3 nucleotides are TGCAGTGCTAGAGAAGTCGGGGGAATCTCCTACGAGCAGTACTTC. Protein product: CSAREVGGISYEQYF.

This sequence joins TRBV20-1 and TRBJ2-1; TRBD2 is a possible D gene (5 bases). The V gene lost 5 bases and the J gene lost 4 bases, with 12 bases spanning the gap. The CDR3 is made up of 13 amino acids. Germline lookup yields CDR1 DFQATT and CDR2 SNEGSKA (reference sequence). The CDR3 sequence: CSAAPSGYNEQFF. CDR3 DNA sequence: TGCAGTGCTGCGCCTTCGGGATACAATGAGCAGTTCTTC.

The count of this clonotype is one. The chain couples TRBV7-2 to TRBJ2-5, with D possibly TRBD2 on 6 matching bases. The V and J ends lost 1 base and 11 bases respectively, with 26 bases between them. CDR3 length: 17 residues. Germline lookup yields CDR1 SGHTA and CDR2 FQGNSA. Here the CDR3 DNA reads TGTGCCAGCAGCTTAGATTCTGCGCGGGGCGGAAGGGGTGAGCAGTACTTC. This translates into CASSLDSARGGRGEQYF.

The rearrangement links TRBV20-1 to TRBJ2-5, with TRBD2 matching over 14 bases. CDR1 is DFQATT and CDR2 is SNEGSKA in the germline V gene (reference sequence). Losses at the gene ends were 6 bases for V and 5 bases for J; bases not matched to a gene: 8. The CDR3 sequence is 15 residues long. CDR3 protein: CSAIRLAGGRETQYF. The DNA of the CDR3 is TGCAGTGCCATCAGACTAGCGGGGGGGCGGGAGACCCAGTACTTC.

The V call is TRBV5-1, the J call TRBJ1-2; D is possibly TRBD1 (5 bases). Germline assignment: CDR1 SGHRS and CDR2 YFSETQ. The CDR3 has 14 amino acids. V was pared by 2 bases and J by 3 bases, with 11 bases between. The CDR3 DNA is TGCGCCAGCAGCTTTGGACAAGCCTACTATGGCTACACCTTC. It encodes CASSFGQAYYGYTF.

CDR3 sequence: CASSYSSTEVGGLGELFF. The CDR3 DNA reads TGTGCCAGCAGTTACTCGAGCACCGAAGTAGGGGGTCTCGGGGAGCTGTTTTTT. The V gene is TRBV6-2 or TRBV6-3, the J gene TRBJ2-2, with a possible D match to TRBD1 (6 bases). Between the trimmed V and J ends, which lost 0 bases and 7 bases, there was a span of 21 bases. The CDR3 loop spans 18 amino acids. CDR1 is MNHEY and CDR2 is SVGEGT in the germline V gene.

The CDR3 DNA follows: TGTGCCACCACAGGGCACGGCAATCAGCCCCAGCATTTT. This sequence encodes CATTGHGNQPQHF. The V call is TRBV6-2 or TRBV6-3, the J call TRBJ1-5, with a weak D call TRBD1 (6 bases). Trimming left V 10 bases short and J 2 bases short, with 12 bases between. Germline V CDR1 and CDR2: MNHEY, SVGEGT. The CDR3 loop spans 13 amino acids.

The CDR3: CASSRAGTVGYGYTF. CDR3 nucleotides: TGTGCCAGCAGCCGAGCCGGGACGGTGGGCTATGGCTACACCTTC. V usage is TRBV16 and J usage is TRBJ1-2, with D maybe TRBD1 (5 bases). The CDR3 contains 15 residues. From germline, CDR1 is KGHSY and CDR2 FQNENV. Trimming cost V 4 bases and J 4 bases, with 16 bases left between them.

This clonotype has a single count. The chain employs TRBV5-5 and TRBJ2-3; 7 bases match TRBD2. The CDR3 is made up of 16 amino acids. Trimming cost V 3 bases and J 4 bases; bases outside gene matches: 11. From germline, CDR1 is SGHKS and CDR2 YYEKEE (reference sequence). The CDR3 spells CASSWSGEGSADTQYF. The CDR3 DNA sequence: TGTGCCAGCAGCTGGAGTGGGGAGGGTAGCGCAGATACGCAGTATTTT.

This clonotype was seen a few times. This chain joins TRBV12-3 or TRBV12-4 and TRBJ2-5; D is possibly TRBD2 (5 bases). Trimming removed 6 bases at V and 4 bases at J, with 12 bases between. CDR3 size: 13 residues. In nucleotides, the CDR3 is TGTGCCAGCAGAGATAGCGCGCGAGAGACCCAGTACTTC. It yields the protein CASRDSARETQYF.

The table lists this clonotype with a few counts. The rearrangement links TRBV20-1 to TRBJ2-4; D ambiguous. This CDR3 contains 13 residues. Germline V gene sequence: CDR1 DFQATT, CDR2 SNEGSKA (reference sequence). V dropped 5 bases and J dropped 0 bases, with 8 bases sitting between them. The CDR3 sequence: CSAASVAKNIQYF. The CDR3 DNA reads TGCAGTGCTGCGAGCGTAGCCAAAAACATTCAGTACTTC.

The chain links TRBV6-5 to TRBJ2-1; D gene unclear. Trimming took off 2 bases at V and 2 bases at J, with 7 bases between the two ends. The CDR3 runs to 14 residues. Looked up from germline, CDR1 is MNHEY and CDR2 is SVGAGI. DNA of the CDR3: TGTGCCAGCAGTTACCTGAGGCCCTACAATGAGCAGTTCTTC. As protein: CASSYLRPYNEQFF.

This chain connects TRBV29-1 to TRBJ1-2; TRBD1 matches 8 bases. The V and J ends lost 4 bases and 4 bases, in that order; junction bases with no gene match: 5. Germline CDR1 SQVTM, CDR2 ANQGSEA. This CDR3 contains 13 residues. In DNA, the CDR3 is TGCAGCGTTGTTTCGCAGGGGGCCTATGGCTACACCTTC. Translation gives CSVVSQGAYGYTF. Drawing the rest from reference TRBV29-1 and TRBJ1-2, the complete variable domain is SAVISQKPSRDICQRGTSLTIQCQVDSQVTMMFWYRQQPGQSLTLIATANQGSEATYESGFVIDKFPISRPNLTFSTLTVSNMSPEDSSIYLCSVVSQGAYGYTFGSGTRLTVV.

The chain links TRBV27 to TRBJ2-4; D possibly matches TRBD1 or TRBD2 (5 bases each). The CDR3 totals 15 residues. CDR1 and CDR2 (germline): MNHEY, SMNVEV (reference sequence). Trimming left V 8 bases short and J 8 bases short, with 22 bases between. The CDR3 DNA follows: TGTGCCAGCGGTTGGTCAGGGAAAGTGGGAGACATTCAGTACTTC. Its translation: CASGWSGKVGDIQYF.

The CDR3 reads CSARGGLAGTYEQYF. As DNA, the CDR3 is TGCAGTGCTAGAGGGGGACTAGCGGGGACTTACGAGCAGTACTTC. This rearrangement joins TRBV20-1 to TRBJ2-7; 13 bases are shared with TRBD2. The CDR3 spans 15 residues. CDR1 and CDR2 from the germline V gene are DFQATT and SNEGSKA (reference sequence). J lost 4 bases, V lost 1 base, and 4 bases had no gene match.

The count of this clonotype is one. This chain connects TRBV7-3 to TRBJ2-3, with TRBD1 as a possible D gene (6 bases). The CDR3 contains 16 residues. Germline V gives CDR1 SGHTA, CDR2 FQGTGA. The V end was cut by 4 bases, the J end by 2 bases, with 16 bases between. The CDR3 DNA reads TGTGCCAGCAGCTCCCGGACAGTGCTTCCCACAGATACGCAGTATTTT. Translated, it gives CASSSRTVLPTDTQYF.

The CDR3 DNA sequence: TGCAGTGCTAGGGAACCGGGACAGGACTATAATTCACCCCTCCACTTT. This encodes CSAREPGQDYNSPLHF. The genes are TRBV20-1 and TRBJ1-6, with 8 nucleotides matching TRBD1. This CDR3 has 16 amino acids. Germline loops: CDR1 DFQATT, CDR2 SNEGSKA (reference sequence). V lost 3 bases and J lost 3; bases outside the gene matches: 7.

This clonotype was picked up a small number of times. This chain connects TRBV5-1 to TRBJ2-1; TRBD2 agrees at 9 bases. Trimming took 0 bases from V and 9 from J; bases not matched to a gene: 7. Looked up from germline, CDR1 is SGHRS and CDR2 is YFSETQ. This CDR3 has 15 residues. As DNA, the CDR3 is TGCGCCAGCAGCTTGGTTCTAGCGGGGTCAGTTGAGCAGTTCTTC. It is translated as CASSLVLAGSVEQFF.

This clonotype was seen a few times. This chain joins TRBV9 and TRBJ2-5, with D perhaps matching TRBD1 or TRBD2 (5 bases each). The CDR3 has 15 amino acids. Germline loops: CDR1 SGDLS, CDR2 YYNGEE. Trimming took off 1 base at V and 1 base at J, with 11 bases between the two ends. As DNA, the CDR3 is TGTGCCAGCAGCGTAAGTGGGGACGGCCAAGAGACCCAGTACTTC. Protein sequence: CASSVSGDGQETQYF.

This sequence joins TRBV7-2 and TRBJ2-4, with 7 positions matching TRBD2. This CDR3 contains 13 residues. Germline V gene data show CDR1 as SGHTA and CDR2 as FQGNSA. Trimming cost V 2 bases and J 13 bases; bases outside gene matches: 8. The CDR3 DNA reads TGTGCCAGCAGCTTAAACGAGGCGGGGGAGCAGTACTTC. This codes for CASSLNEAGEQYF. The variable domain in full, with the rest retrieved from reference TRBV7-2 and TRBJ2-4, is GAGVSQSPSNKVTEKGKDVELRCDPISGHTALYWYRQSLGQGLEFLIYFQGNSAPDKSGLPSDRFSAERTGGSVSTLTIQRTQQEDSAVYLCASSLNEAGEQYFGAGTRLSVL.

In this sample, this clonotype turned up a few times. The chain has TRBV4-2 and TRBJ2-6, with 8 bases that match TRBD2. J was trimmed by 0 bases and V by 0 bases; bases with no gene match: 10. The V gene's germline CDR1 is LGHNA and CDR2 YNFKEQ. The CDR3 length is 20 residues. For the CDR3, the DNA is TGTGCCAGCAGCCAAGAGAGCCTGGCTAGCGGGTACTCTGGGGCCAACGTCCTGACTTTC. Protein sequence: CASSQESLASGYSGANVLTF.

This clonotype has more than one count but fewer than ten. The CDR3 spells CASSRGTTIYNEQFF. For the CDR3, the DNA is TGCGCCAGCAGCCGCGGGACTACCATCTACAATGAGCAGTTCTTC. The chain carries TRBV4-3 and TRBJ2-1; TRBD2 aligns across 7 bases. V gave up 4 bases and J gave up 3 bases; unmatched junction bases: 6. The CDR3 covers 15 residues. Germline-derived CDR1 and CDR2 are LGHNA and YSLEER.

V and J are TRBV7-2 and TRBJ2-3; D remains unclear. CDR3 length equals 15 residues. Germline V CDR1 and CDR2: SGHTA, FQGNSA. V shed 0 bases and J shed 1 base, with 8 bases lying between them. CDR3 region: CASSLASHRTDTQYF. The DNA for the CDR3 is TGTGCCAGCAGCTTAGCGTCCCACCGCACAGATACGCAGTATTTT. Combining the CDR3 with reference TRBV7-2 and TRBJ2-3 gives the whole variable domain GAGVSQSPSNKVTEKGKDVELRCDPISGHTALYWYRQSLGQGLEFLIYFQGNSAPDKSGLPSDRFSAERTGGSVSTLTIQRTQQEDSAVYLCASSLASHRTDTQYFGPGTRLTVL.

The chain has TRBV20-1 and TRBJ1-1; D not certain. The germline V gene encodes CDR1 DFQATT and CDR2 SNEGSKA (reference sequence). The CDR3 covers 13 residues. V lost 1 base, J lost 4 bases, and 10 bases lay in between. This chain's CDR3 is CSARGGFGTEAFF. As DNA, the CDR3 is TGCAGTGCTAGAGGAGGGTTTGGCACTGAAGCTTTCTTT.